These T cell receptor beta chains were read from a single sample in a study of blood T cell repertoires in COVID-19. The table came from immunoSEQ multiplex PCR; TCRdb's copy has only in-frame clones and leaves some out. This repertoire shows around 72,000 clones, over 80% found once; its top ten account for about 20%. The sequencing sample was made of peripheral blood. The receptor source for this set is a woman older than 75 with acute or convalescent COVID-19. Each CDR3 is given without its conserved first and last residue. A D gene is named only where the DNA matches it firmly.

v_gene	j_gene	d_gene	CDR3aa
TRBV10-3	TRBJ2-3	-	AISDYGTGAITDTQY
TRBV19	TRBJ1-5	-	ASSSRAFNQPQH
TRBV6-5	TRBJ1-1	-	ASSYSAKNTEAF
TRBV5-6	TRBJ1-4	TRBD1	ASSPGGTNEKLF
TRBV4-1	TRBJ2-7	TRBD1	ASRGGQGDYEQY
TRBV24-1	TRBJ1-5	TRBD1	ATSESGQGGYQPQH
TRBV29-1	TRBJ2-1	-	SVEDRGNEQF
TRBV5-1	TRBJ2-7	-	ASSLGGHFSDEQY
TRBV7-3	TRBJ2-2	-	ASSSRGGLSGELF
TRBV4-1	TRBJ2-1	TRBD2	ASSPLGREWASNEQF
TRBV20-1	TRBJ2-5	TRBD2	SASLAGQETQY
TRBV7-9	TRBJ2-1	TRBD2	ASSFSGGANEQF
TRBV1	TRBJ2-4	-	TSSQDGLAGGGNIQY
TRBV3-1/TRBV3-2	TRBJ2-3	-	ASSLTWRGETDTQY
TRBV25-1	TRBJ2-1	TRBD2	ASSPGLAPISYNEQF
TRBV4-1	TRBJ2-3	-	ASSVREADTQY
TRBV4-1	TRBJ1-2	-	ASSQEERYGYT
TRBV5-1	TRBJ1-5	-	ASRPGGQSNQPQH
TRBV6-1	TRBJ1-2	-	ASSERELWPGSYT
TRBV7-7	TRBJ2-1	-	ASSRESSSYNEQF
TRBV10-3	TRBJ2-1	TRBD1	AISRDREGEQF
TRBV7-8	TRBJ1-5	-	ASSPVSGPGQPQH
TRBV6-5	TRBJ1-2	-	ASKTSLGDYGYT
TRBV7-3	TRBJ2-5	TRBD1	ASSADREETQY
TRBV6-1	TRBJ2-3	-	ASSVSSGSRTDTQY
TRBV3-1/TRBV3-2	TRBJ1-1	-	ASSQGWQGTEAF
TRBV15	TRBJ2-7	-	ATSRGLSYEQY
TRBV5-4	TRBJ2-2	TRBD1	ASSVGTGPTGELF
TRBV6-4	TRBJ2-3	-	ASSEDFRTDTQY
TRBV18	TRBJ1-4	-	ASSPDQQGGAGKLF
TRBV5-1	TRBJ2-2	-	ASSLRDSGLPGNTGELF
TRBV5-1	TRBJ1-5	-	ASSLEQDQPQH
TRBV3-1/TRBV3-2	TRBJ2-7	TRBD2	ASSPGLGSDEQY
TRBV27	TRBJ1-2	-	ASSPDRPGYGYT
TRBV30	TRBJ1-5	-	AWSVLSSQPQH
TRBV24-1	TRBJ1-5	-	ATSEQNQPQH
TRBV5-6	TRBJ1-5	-	ASSLGTADNQPQH
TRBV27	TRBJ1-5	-	ASSDYGGANQPQH
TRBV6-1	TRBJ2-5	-	ASSEARSQETQY
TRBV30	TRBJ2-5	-	ASRGKGGTQY
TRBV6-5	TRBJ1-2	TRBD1	ASSPGQGGYT
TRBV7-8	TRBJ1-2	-	ASSLGTAGGYT
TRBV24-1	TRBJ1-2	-	ATSDYREGGYT
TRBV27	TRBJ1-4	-	ASSSGSGWEKLF
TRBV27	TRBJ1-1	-	ASSWGRGSSAF
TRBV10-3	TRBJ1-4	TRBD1	AISESGTANEKLF
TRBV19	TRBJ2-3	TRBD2	ASSQGLAGGTSTDTQY
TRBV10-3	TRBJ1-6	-	AISGGNSPLH
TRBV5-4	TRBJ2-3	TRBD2	ASSLGLWERGRADTQY
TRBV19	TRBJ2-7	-	ASSSGHPSSYEQY
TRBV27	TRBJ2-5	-	ASSRVVQETQY
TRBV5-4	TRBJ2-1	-	ASSLLEVAGQF
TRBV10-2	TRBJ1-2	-	ATRTSGTNT
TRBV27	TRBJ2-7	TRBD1	ASSFLGQGTVEQY
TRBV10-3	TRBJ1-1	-	AISESGNTEAF
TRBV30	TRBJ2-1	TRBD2	AWSGGGRASPEQF
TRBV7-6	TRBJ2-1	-	ASSQTASSYNEQF
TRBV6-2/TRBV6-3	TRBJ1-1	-	ASSWGGYTEAF
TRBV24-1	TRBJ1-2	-	ATSEVSNYGYT